These 6 T cell receptor beta chains came from one sample sequenced in a study of cytomegalovirus exposure and HLA in healthy donors. 13 Jbeta primers and 60 Vbeta primers were used for the PCR. The protocol was immunoSEQ multiplex PCR, while the TCRdb copy is restricted to in-frame clones and leaves out a portion. Of about 110,000 clones listed, under 85% are singletons. Sequencing input: PBMCs. These receptors were obtained from a man aged 35-49 years in good health and CMV-seronegative.

This clone was seen more than once but under ten times. CDR3 DNA sequence: TGTGCCAGCAGTCCGAGCGGGGGGGACACCGGGGAGCTGTTTTTT. This codes for CASSPSGGDTGELFF. The rearrangement joins TRBV7-9 to TRBJ2-2; 10 bases are shared with TRBD2. CDR1 and CDR2 from the germline V gene are SEHNR and FQNEAQ (reference sequence). The CDR3 is made up of 15 amino acids. V lost 6 bases and J lost 3; bases outside the gene matches: 4.

The chain joins TRBV28 to TRBJ2-2, with 11 bases lining up with TRBD1. After removal of 1 base from V and 4 bases from J, the junction contained 2 bases not matched to a gene. The CDR3 is 16 amino acids. Germline loops: CDR1 MDHEN, CDR2 SYDVKM. The CDR3 loop reads CASSLFGTGGTGELFF. CDR3 DNA sequence: TGTGCCAGCAGTTTATTTGGGACAGGGGGCACCGGGGAGCTGTTTTTT.

Points on this clone: A much bigger clone sits one base away, suggesting this may be a read error. The rearrangement links TRBV4-3 to TRBJ2-7; 11 bases line up with TRBD2. The CDR3 covers 14 residues. V was pared by 4 bases and J by 4 bases, with 3 bases of the junction left unmatched. The germline V gene encodes CDR1 LGHNA and CDR2 YSLEER. This CDR3 is CASSPGTSGYEQYF. CDR3 nucleotides: TGCGCCAGCAGCCCCGGGACTAGCGGTTACGAGCAGTACTTC.

V and J are TRBV5-5 and TRBJ1-4; TRBD1 aligns across 9 bases. This CDR3 has 14 residues. V lost 4 bases to trimming and J lost 8 bases; unmatched junction nucleotides: 6. CDR1 and CDR2 (germline): SGHKS, YYEKEE (reference sequence). CDR3 residues: CASSVRTGAEKLFF. Here the CDR3 DNA reads TGTGCCAGCAGCGTACGGACAGGGGCGGAAAAACTGTTTTTT.

The genes are TRBV4-1 and TRBJ1-3; weak D call: TRBD1 (6 bases). Germline V CDR1 and CDR2: MGHRA, YSYEKL. The CDR3 is made up of 18 amino acids. Trimming removed 2 bases from V and 0 bases from J, with 17 bases in between. CDR3 loop: CASSQRGGGPSSGNTIYF. CDR3 nucleotides: TGCGCCAGCAGCCAAAGGGGAGGGGGACCCAGCTCTGGAAACACCATATATTTT.

The V call is TRBV15, the J call TRBJ2-5, with D perhaps TRBD1 (6 bases). Germline loops: CDR1 LNHNV, CDR2 YYDKDF (reference sequence). V was shortened by 5 bases and J by 9 bases, with 22 bases between the two germline ends. CDR3 length equals 15 residues. The CDR3 is CATSSRSLTGSPQYF. CDR3 sequence (DNA): TGTGCCACCAGCTCAAGATCTCTAACAGGGAGCCCCCAGTACTTC.